Listed below are T cell receptor beta chains from one sample, sequenced in a study of blood T cell repertoires in COVID-19. Repertoires were generated with immunoSEQ multiplex PCR, while TCRdb's copy carries only in-frame clones and drops some. The sample has about 130,000 clones, more than 70% seen once. The sample was peripheral blood. These receptors came from a woman aged 80 or over with COVID-19, enrolled during active disease. Each CDR3 is given with its conserved first and last residue. A D gene is named only where the DNA matches it firmly. Clone size is shown for a subset of rows, as once, few, many or a class of expanded clone.

D gene: TRBD1
CDR3 length: 14
clone size: NA
J gene: TRBJ1-2
V gene: TRBV28
CDR3 protein: CASSQGAGLYGYTF
CDR3 DNA: TGTGCCAGCAGCCAGGGGGCAGGCCTATATGGCTACACCTTC

D gene: NA
CDR3 length: 14
clone size: NA
J gene: TRBJ1-2
V gene: TRBV6-2/TRBV6-3
CDR3 protein: CASSYGGNPYGYTF
CDR3 DNA: TGTGCCAGCAGTTACGGCGGAAACCCGTATGGCTACACCTTC

D gene: TRBD2
CDR3 length: 15
clone size: NA
J gene: TRBJ2-3
V gene: TRBV27
CDR3 protein: CASSPPGLAVSSFYF
CDR3 DNA: TGTGCCAGCAGTCCCCCGGGACTAGCGGTATCATCTTTCTATTTT

D gene: NA
CDR3 length: 13
clone size: NA
J gene: TRBJ2-3
V gene: TRBV20-1
CDR3 protein: CSASDPTPGTQYF
CDR3 DNA: TGCAGTGCTAGTGACCCGACCCCAGGGACGCAGTATTTT

D gene: TRBD1
CDR3 length: 15
clone size: NA
J gene: TRBJ1-5
V gene: TRBV6-2/TRBV6-3
CDR3 protein: CASSYLTGGQQPQHF
CDR3 DNA: TGTGCCAGCAGTTACTTGACAGGGGGACAACAGCCCCAGCATTTT

D gene: TRBD2
CDR3 length: 14
clone size: NA
J gene: TRBJ2-5
V gene: TRBV4-3
CDR3 protein: CASSQVGGQETQYF
CDR3 DNA: TGCGCCAGCAGCCAAGTCGGGGGGCAAGAGACCCAGTACTTC

D gene: TRBD1
CDR3 length: 16
clone size: NA
J gene: TRBJ1-1
V gene: TRBV6-8
CDR3 protein: CASRSQGAGFGSEAFF
CDR3 DNA: TGTGCCAGCAGAAGCCAGGGGGCGGGTTTTGGAAGTGAGGCTTTCTTT

D gene: NA
CDR3 length: 13
clone size: NA
J gene: TRBJ2-1
V gene: TRBV19
CDR3 protein: CASSRRGLDEQFF
CDR3 DNA: TGTGCCAGTAGCCGCAGGGGTTTGGATGAGCAGTTCTTC

D gene: TRBD2
CDR3 length: 16
clone size: NA
J gene: TRBJ2-1
V gene: TRBV4-2
CDR3 protein: CASSLRAGGSVHEQFF
CDR3 DNA: TGTGCCAGCAGCCTGCGAGCGGGAGGTTCCGTCCATGAGCAGTTCTTC

D gene: TRBD2
CDR3 length: 16
clone size: NA
J gene: TRBJ2-3
V gene: TRBV5-1
CDR3 protein: CASSLGVLAGEDTQYF
CDR3 DNA: TGCGCCAGCAGCTTGGGAGTCCTAGCGGGGGAAGATACGCAGTATTTT

D gene: NA
CDR3 length: 13
clone size: NA
J gene: TRBJ1-4
V gene: TRBV19
CDR3 protein: CASSPRGNEKLFF
CDR3 DNA: TGTGCCAGTAGCCCCCGCGGTAATGAAAAACTGTTTTTT

D gene: NA
CDR3 length: 14
clone size: NA
J gene: TRBJ1-2
V gene: TRBV7-9
CDR3 protein: CASSLVESQRGYTF
CDR3 DNA: TGTGCCAGCAGCTTAGTGGAGAGCCAACGTGGCTACACCTTC

D gene: NA
CDR3 length: 14
clone size: NA
J gene: TRBJ2-2
V gene: TRBV7-2
CDR3 protein: CASSYRSGTGELFF
CDR3 DNA: TGTGCCAGCAGCTACCGATCCGGGACCGGGGAGCTGTTTTTT

D gene: NA
CDR3 length: 13
clone size: NA
J gene: TRBJ2-1
V gene: TRBV13
CDR3 protein: CASSSRQDNEQFF
CDR3 DNA: TGTGCCAGCAGCTCCCGACAGGACAATGAGCAGTTCTTC

D gene: NA
CDR3 length: 12
clone size: NA
J gene: TRBJ2-1
V gene: TRBV19
CDR3 protein: CASSIAADEQFF
CDR3 DNA: TGTGCCAGTAGTATAGCCGCGGATGAGCAGTTCTTC

D gene: NA
CDR3 length: 12
clone size: NA
J gene: TRBJ1-3
V gene: TRBV7-8
CDR3 protein: CASSNTGNTIYF
CDR3 DNA: TGTGCCAGCAGCAATACAGGGAACACCATATATTTT

D gene: TRBD2
CDR3 length: 12
clone size: NA
J gene: TRBJ2-1
V gene: TRBV19
CDR3 protein: CASSIGGSEQFF
CDR3 DNA: TGTGCCAGTAGTATAGGCGGGAGTGAGCAGTTCTTC

D gene: NA
CDR3 length: 14
clone size: few
J gene: TRBJ2-5
V gene: TRBV2
CDR3 protein: CASSPTGSVETQYF
CDR3 DNA: TGTGCCAGCAGTCCAACAGGGTCCGTAGAGACCCAGTACTTC

D gene: NA
CDR3 length: 13
clone size: NA
J gene: TRBJ1-5
V gene: TRBV5-1
CDR3 protein: CASSLRGDQPQHF
CDR3 DNA: TGCGCCAGCAGCTTGCGAGGCGATCAGCCCCAGCATTTT

D gene: NA
CDR3 length: 15
clone size: NA
J gene: TRBJ2-7
V gene: TRBV3-1/TRBV3-2
CDR3 protein: CASSQVSGYLYEQYF
CDR3 DNA: TGTGCCAGCAGCCAAGTCAGCGGCTACCTCTACGAGCAGTACTTC

D gene: NA
CDR3 length: 14
clone size: NA
J gene: TRBJ1-6
V gene: TRBV10-3
CDR3 protein: CAISGTLTGSPLHF
CDR3 DNA: TGTGCCATCAGCGGGACACTTACCGGGTCACCCCTCCACTTT

D gene: NA
CDR3 length: 12
clone size: NA
J gene: TRBJ2-2
V gene: TRBV11-2
CDR3 protein: CASSYELGELFF
CDR3 DNA: TGTGCCAGCAGCTACGAACTCGGGGAGCTGTTTTTT

D gene: NA
CDR3 length: 16
clone size: NA
J gene: TRBJ2-6
V gene: TRBV6-4
CDR3 protein: CASSDSGHSGANVLTF
CDR3 DNA: TGTGCCAGCAGTGACTCGGGACACTCTGGGGCCAACGTCCTGACTTTC

D gene: TRBD2
CDR3 length: 14
clone size: NA
J gene: TRBJ2-7
V gene: TRBV6-2/TRBV6-3
CDR3 protein: CASSYRLAVYEQYF
CDR3 DNA: TGTGCCAGCAGTTACCGGCTAGCGGTCTACGAGCAGTACTTC

D gene: TRBD2
CDR3 length: 15
clone size: NA
J gene: TRBJ2-7
V gene: TRBV7-3
CDR3 protein: CASSLTGGGSHEQYF
CDR3 DNA: TGTGCCAGCAGCTTAACGGGAGGCGGGAGCCACGAGCAGTACTTC

D gene: NA
CDR3 length: 12
clone size: NA
J gene: TRBJ2-5
V gene: TRBV28
CDR3 protein: CASSFTGSTQYF
CDR3 DNA: TGTGCCAGCAGTTTTACGGGTTCGACCCAGTACTTC

D gene: TRBD1
CDR3 length: 16
clone size: once
J gene: TRBJ2-3
V gene: TRBV9
CDR3 protein: CASIYPQPGQGVKSYF
CDR3 DNA: TGTGCCAGCATCTATCCCCAACCGGGACAGGGGGTAAAATCCTATTTT

D gene: NA
CDR3 length: 16
clone size: NA
J gene: TRBJ1-5
V gene: TRBV4-3
CDR3 protein: CASSQDLDRLAGPQHF
CDR3 DNA: TGCGCCAGCAGCCAAGATCTGGACAGACTAGCGGGGCCCCAGCATTTT

D gene: TRBD2
CDR3 length: 17
clone size: once
J gene: TRBJ2-3
V gene: TRBV15
CDR3 protein: CATSPGLAGRSTDTQYF
CDR3 DNA: TGTGCCACCAGCCCGGGACTAGCGGGAAGGAGCACAGATACGCAGTATTTT

D gene: TRBD2
CDR3 length: 15
clone size: NA
J gene: TRBJ2-5
V gene: TRBV2
CDR3 protein: CASSPWTSGGETQYF
CDR3 DNA: TGTGCCAGCAGTCCATGGACTAGCGGTGGGGAGACCCAGTACTTC

D gene: NA
CDR3 length: 13
clone size: NA
J gene: TRBJ2-7
V gene: TRBV5-5
CDR3 protein: CASSFQGSYEQYF
CDR3 DNA: TGTGCCAGCAGCTTTCAGGGATCCTACGAGCAGTACTTC

D gene: NA
CDR3 length: 12
clone size: NA
J gene: TRBJ1-1
V gene: TRBV27
CDR3 protein: CASSLQGRRAFF
CDR3 DNA: TGTGCCAGCAGTTTACAGGGGCGGAGGGCTTTCTTT

D gene: TRBD1
CDR3 length: 15
clone size: once
J gene: TRBJ2-5
V gene: TRBV27
CDR3 protein: CASSLRGDSWETQYF
CDR3 DNA: TGTGCCAGCAGTTTACGTGGGGACAGTTGGGAGACCCAGTACTTC

D gene: TRBD1
CDR3 length: 16
clone size: NA
J gene: TRBJ1-4
V gene: TRBV6-1
CDR3 protein: CASSGINRGSGEKLFF
CDR3 DNA: TGTGCCAGCAGTGGAATCAACAGGGGTAGTGGTGAAAAACTGTTTTTT

D gene: NA
CDR3 length: 13
clone size: NA
J gene: TRBJ2-5
V gene: TRBV6-5
CDR3 protein: CASSYLSGETQYF
CDR3 DNA: TGTGCCAGCAGTTACCTATCAGGGGAGACCCAGTACTTC

D gene: NA
CDR3 length: 16
clone size: NA
J gene: TRBJ2-1
V gene: TRBV19
CDR3 protein: CASGRVGILSYNEQFF
CDR3 DNA: TGTGCCAGCGGGCGGGTAGGGATACTTTCCTACAATGAGCAGTTCTTC

D gene: NA
CDR3 length: 15
clone size: NA
J gene: TRBJ1-1
V gene: TRBV18
CDR3 protein: CASSPRGPGSTEAFF
CDR3 DNA: TGTGCCAGCTCACCACGGGGGCCGGGGAGTACTGAAGCTTTCTTT

D gene: TRBD1
CDR3 length: 14
clone size: NA
J gene: TRBJ2-2
V gene: TRBV23-1
CDR3 protein: CASFLDRGTGELFF
CDR3 DNA: TGCGCCAGCTTTCTAGACAGGGGCACCGGGGAGCTGTTTTTT

D gene: TRBD2
CDR3 length: 16
clone size: NA
J gene: TRBJ2-1
V gene: TRBV7-2
CDR3 protein: CASSLLAGGNYNEQFF
CDR3 DNA: TGTGCCAGCAGCCTCCTAGCGGGAGGGAATTACAATGAGCAGTTCTTC

D gene: NA
CDR3 length: 15
clone size: NA
J gene: TRBJ1-6
V gene: TRBV7-8
CDR3 protein: CASSLWTEEGSPLHF
CDR3 DNA: TGTGCCAGCAGCTTATGGACAGAGGAAGGCTCACCCCTCCACTTT

D gene: TRBD2
CDR3 length: 18
clone size: NA
J gene: TRBJ2-1
V gene: TRBV10-3
CDR3 protein: CAISGASGRGRSYNEQFF
CDR3 DNA: TGTGCCATCAGTGGGGCTAGCGGGAGAGGGAGGTCCTACAATGAGCAGTTCTTC

D gene: NA
CDR3 length: 12
clone size: NA
J gene: TRBJ2-1
V gene: TRBV19
CDR3 protein: CASSIAGGEQFF
CDR3 DNA: TGTGCCAGTAGTATAGCAGGAGGCGAGCAGTTCTTC

D gene: TRBD1
CDR3 length: 13
clone size: once
J gene: TRBJ2-4
V gene: TRBV28
CDR3 protein: CASRKQGGSIQYF
CDR3 DNA: TGTGCCAGCAGAAAACAGGGGGGCAGCATTCAGTACTTC

D gene: TRBD2
CDR3 length: 17
clone size: NA
J gene: TRBJ2-7
V gene: TRBV6-6
CDR3 protein: CASSRGTSGRIGYEQYF
CDR3 DNA: TGTGCCAGCAGTCGGGGGACTAGCGGGAGAATTGGGTACGAGCAGTACTTC

D gene: TRBD1
CDR3 length: 13
clone size: few
J gene: TRBJ2-7
V gene: TRBV5-1
CDR3 protein: CASSPTGDYEQYF
CDR3 DNA: TGCGCCAGCAGCCCGACAGGGGACTACGAGCAGTACTTC

D gene: NA
CDR3 length: 11
clone size: NA
J gene: TRBJ2-7
V gene: TRBV29-1
CDR3 protein: CSVGVAHEQYF
CDR3 DNA: TGCAGCGTTGGTGTAGCCCACGAGCAGTACTTC